The 22 T cell receptor beta chains presented below share a single source sample, sequenced in a study of shared clonotypes between healthy human individuals. Naive CD8 cells comprised CD45RO-negative, CCR7-positively selected cells, excluding terminally differentiated effector memory CD45RA+ cells. Using immunoSEQ multiplex PCR, the repertoire was profiled, and TCRdb retains in-frame clones only, with some absent. The data hold about 2 million clones, with about 95% observed a single time. The sample taken for sequencing was naive CD8+ T cells sorted from blood. All receptors come from a man in his late teens or twenties in good health.

V usage is TRBV7-9 and J usage is TRBJ2-1; TRBD2 agrees at 8 bases. CDR3 length: 14 amino acids. The ends lost 8 bases at V and 6 bases at J; junction bases unmatched: 9. Germline assignment: CDR1 SEHNR and CDR2 FQNEAQ (reference sequence). The CDR3 here is CASELVTSVNEQFF. The CDR3 DNA follows: TGTGCCAGCGAGCTTGTGACTAGCGTCAATGAGCAGTTCTTC. The whole variable domain, filled in from reference TRBV7-9 and TRBJ2-1, reads DTGVSQNPRHKITKRGQNVTFRCDPISEHNRLYWYRQTLGQGPEFLTYFQNEAQLEKSRLLSDRFSAERPKGSFSTLEIQRTEQGDSAMYLCASELVTSVNEQFFGPGTRLTVL.

The rearrangement links TRBV6-1 to TRBJ2-7, with 13 nucleotides matching TRBD2. CDR3 length: 16 amino acids. J lost 6 bases, V lost 1 base, and 6 bases had no gene match. Germline V gene data show CDR1 as MNHNS and CDR2 as SASEGT. CDR3 amino acids: CASSEGNGLAGVEQYF. The CDR3 bases are TGTGCCAGCAGTGAAGGGAATGGACTAGCGGGAGTCGAGCAGTACTTC.

In the case of this clone: Within the sample, other DNA sequences also encode this same CDR3. The CDR3: CASSVVEANTEAFF. Written as DNA, the CDR3 is TGTGCCAGCAGCGTAGTCGAGGCGAACACTGAAGCTTTCTTT. V is TRBV9 and J is TRBJ1-1; D gene unclear. CDR1 SGDLS and CDR2 YYNGEE come from the germline V gene. The CDR3 totals 14 residues. V was clipped by 0 bases and J by 1 base, with 7 bases between them.

The chain joins TRBV5-1 to TRBJ2-4; 11 nucleotides line up with TRBD1. Germline V CDR1 and CDR2: SGHRS, YFSETQ. After removal of 4 bases from V and 8 bases from J, the junction contained 5 bases not matched to a gene. CDR3 size: 14 residues. The CDR3 coding sequence is TGCGCCAGCAGCACAGGACAGGGGGCAGACATTCAGTACTTC. Translation gives CASSTGQGADIQYF.

This chain links TRBV6-5 with TRBJ2-2; 8 bases align to TRBD1. The CDR3 is made up of 15 amino acids. Germline CDR1 MNHEY, CDR2 SVGAGI. V was pared by 8 bases and J by 2 bases, with 7 bases of the junction left unmatched. The CDR3 reads CASSPGGPNTGELFF. The DNA for the CDR3 is TGTGCCAGCTCCCCAGGGGGCCCAAACACCGGGGAGCTGTTTTTT.

This sequence joins TRBV6-5 and TRBJ2-1, with TRBD2 matching over 12 bases. The CDR3 is made up of 13 amino acids. The germline CDR1 and CDR2 sequences are MNHEY and SVGAGI. V lost 7 bases and J lost 7; bases outside the gene matches: 2. The CDR3 sequence: CASTLAGGNEQFF. The DNA of the CDR3 is TGTGCCAGCACCCTAGCGGGAGGGAATGAGCAGTTCTTC.

The chain has TRBV9 and TRBJ2-2; tentative D call: TRBD1 (5 bases). This CDR3 spans 12 amino acids. V lost 3 bases and J 7 bases, leaving 7 bases between the germline ends. Germline V lookup: CDR1 SGDLS, CDR2 YYNGEE. The CDR3: CASSETGGELFF. Here the CDR3 DNA reads TGTGCCAGCAGCGAAACAGGCGGGGAGCTGTTTTTT.

The chain links TRBV29-1 to TRBJ1-1; D unclear. V shed 4 bases and J shed 2 bases, with 11 bases lying between them. CDR1 and CDR2 from the germline V gene are SQVTM and ANQGSEA. This CDR3 contains 13 residues. The CDR3 reads CSVARAGNTEAFF. In nucleotides, the CDR3 is TGCAGCGTTGCGAGGGCTGGAAACACTGAAGCTTTCTTT. Together with reference TRBV29-1 and TRBJ1-1, the CDR3 gives the full variable domain: SAVISQKPSRDICQRGTSLTIQCQVDSQVTMMFWYRQQPGQSLTLIATANQGSEATYESGFVIDKFPISRPNLTFSTLTVSNMSPEDSSIYLCSVARAGNTEAFFGQGTRLTVV.

About this clone itself: The same CDR3 can be traced to other DNA sequences in this sample. V gene TRBV7-8 combines with J gene TRBJ1-1; 8 nucleotides line up with TRBD1. The ends lost 5 bases at V and 0 bases at J; junction bases unmatched: 2. This CDR3 is 14 amino acids long. Germline V gene data show CDR1 as SGHVS and CDR2 as FQNEAQ. CDR3 nucleotides: TGTGCCAGCAGCCCAGGGGGCATGAACACTGAAGCTTTCTTT. This encodes CASSPGGMNTEAFF.

This clone was observed at least ten times. The V gene is TRBV5-4, the J gene TRBJ1-3; D might be TRBD1 (5 bases). Germline assignment: CDR1 SGHNT and CDR2 YYREEE (reference sequence). The V and J ends lost 4 bases and 0 bases respectively, with 11 bases between them. The CDR3 is 15 amino acids. Here the CDR3 reads CASSAGRGSGNTIYF. The CDR3 nucleotides are TGTGCCAGCAGCGCGGGACGGGGCTCTGGAAACACCATATATTTT.

The V call is TRBV7-9, the J call TRBJ2-1; 9 nucleotides match TRBD2. This CDR3 region has 17 residues. Germline CDR1 reads SEHNR; CDR2 reads FQNEAQ (reference sequence). V dropped 5 bases and J dropped 6; count of bases not matched to a gene: 14. CDR3 loop: CASSQTASGNLRNEQFF. The CDR3 DNA follows: TGTGCCAGCAGCCAGACGGCTAGCGGGAACTTACGCAATGAGCAGTTCTTC.

The rearrangement uses TRBV20-1 and TRBJ1-1, with D tentatively TRBD1 (5 bases). CDR1 is DFQATT, CDR2 SNEGSKA, per germline (reference sequence). CDR3 size: 11 residues. The CDR3 nucleotides read TGCGCTATCACAGGGAACACTGAAGCTTTCTTT. This sequence encodes CAITGNTEAFF.

The V and J genes are TRBV7-9 and TRBJ1-4; unclear D gene. The germline V and J ends were trimmed by 2 bases and 13 bases, with 11 bases remaining between them. The CDR3 length is 12 residues. Per germline, CDR1 SEHNR and CDR2 FQNEAQ (reference sequence). In DNA form, the CDR3 reads TGTGCCAGCAGCTTATCTGGGTCTGCACTGTTTTTT. Protein sequence: CASSLSGSALFF. Together with reference TRBV7-9 and TRBJ1-4, the CDR3 gives the full variable domain: DTGVSQNPRHKITKRGQNVTFRCDPISEHNRLYWYRQTLGQGPEFLTYFQNEAQLEKSRLLSDRFSAERPKGSFSTLEIQRTEQGDSAMYLCASSLSGSALFFGSGTQLSVL.

This sequence joins TRBV5-6 and TRBJ1-2, with 8 nucleotides matching TRBD1. CDR1 is SGHDT and CDR2 is YYEEEE in the germline V gene. V shed 1 base and J 4 bases; nucleotides not matched to a gene: 6. The CDR3 contains 15 residues. The CDR3 DNA follows: TGTGCCAGCAGCTTGCGGGACAGGCCTTTCTATGGCTACACCTTC. Translation gives CASSLRDRPFYGYTF. The full variable domain, completed using reference TRBV5-6 and TRBJ1-2, is DAGVTQSPTHLIKTRGQQVTLRCSPKSGHDTVSWYQQALGQGPQFIFQYYEEEERQRGNFPDRFSGHQFPNYSSELNVNALLLGDSALYLCASSLRDRPFYGYTFGSGTRLTVV.

The chain joins TRBV5-6 to TRBJ2-3; possibly TRBD2 for D (6 bases). CDR3 length equals 14 residues. Germline V gene data show CDR1 as SGHDT and CDR2 as YYEEEE. The V end lost 2 bases, the J end lost 3 bases, and 10 bases lay between the germline ends. CDR3 nucleotides: TGTGCCAGCAGCTTCTTTGGGACTACAGATACGCAGTATTTT. Translated: CASSFFGTTDTQYF.

The chain employs TRBV29-1 and TRBJ1-2; D uncertain. In germline, CDR1 is SQVTM, CDR2 ANQGSEA. V was clipped by 4 bases and J by 4 bases, with 13 bases between them. The CDR3 runs 13 residues. The CDR3 protein is CSVGPMGSYGYTF. CDR3 bases: TGCAGCGTTGGCCCGATGGGGTCCTATGGCTACACCTTC.

This chain uses TRBV6-6 with TRBJ2-5; the D gene could be TRBD1 or TRBD2 (5 bases each). The CDR3 loop spans 14 amino acids. Looked up from germline, CDR1 is MNHNY and CDR2 is SVGAGI (reference sequence). V dropped 6 bases and J dropped 7 bases, with 18 bases sitting between them. CDR3 bases: TGTGCCAGCAGCCAATGGGGGAGCGTAATGACCCAGTACTTC. This sequence encodes CASSQWGSVMTQYF.

The J gene is TRBJ2-3, the V gene TRBV5-6, with 10 nucleotides matching TRBD2. Germline values: CDR1 SGHDT, CDR2 YYEEEE. The CDR3 totals 18 residues. Trimming cost V 5 bases and J 3 bases; bases outside gene matches: 15. CDR3 residues: CASSFYHVGAGGTDTQYF. The CDR3 DNA is TGTGCCAGCAGTTTTTACCATGTGGGAGCGGGAGGGACAGATACGCAGTATTTT.

V and J are TRBV5-4 and TRBJ2-7; the match to TRBD2 covers 7 bases. Trimming took 2 bases from V and 5 from J; bases not matched to a gene: 10. Looked up from germline, CDR1 is SGHNT and CDR2 is YYREEE (reference sequence). This CDR3 spans 15 amino acids. The CDR3 here is CASSFFGGGPNEQYF. The CDR3 DNA reads TGTGCCAGCAGCTTTTTCGGGGGAGGGCCGAACGAGCAGTACTTC.

V usage is TRBV27 and J usage is TRBJ2-3, with TRBD2 matching 10 bases. Germline V gives CDR1 MNHEY, CDR2 SMNVEV (reference sequence). Trimming removed 5 bases from V and 4 bases from J; junction bases left unmatched: 15. This CDR3 region has 18 residues. The CDR3 is CASSPIHSLAGGADTQYF. DNA of the CDR3: TGTGCCAGCAGTCCAATTCACTCCTTAGCGGGAGGCGCAGATACGCAGTATTTT.

The chain combines TRBV7-3 with TRBJ2-1, with 9 positions matching TRBD1. The germline CDR1 and CDR2 sequences are SGHTA and FQGTGA. Trimming took 4 bases from V and 3 from J; bases not matched to a gene: 7. CDR3 length: 16 amino acids. CDR3 in DNA: TGTGCCAGCAGCTCACCGGACAGGGGAATCTACAATGAGCAGTTCTTC. The encoded protein is CASSSPDRGIYNEQFF.

The chain recombines TRBV19 with TRBJ1-1; D perhaps matches TRBD1 (6 bases). Germline CDR1 is LNHDA and CDR2 is SQIVND (reference sequence). V shed 4 bases and J shed 11 bases, with 14 bases lying between them. The CDR3 extends over 12 amino acids. CDR3 nucleotide sequence: TGTGCCAGTAGTAGCCAGGGGCTCCCGGCTTTCTTT. Translation: CASSSQGLPAFF.